The 17 T cell receptor beta chains reported below all come from one sample, sequenced in a study of T-cell memory formation after mild COVID-19. TCRdb independently ran MiXCR on the 5' RACE reads; one entry per CDR3 protein. The sample includes 350,000 to 400,000 distinct CDR3 sequences, around a fifth seen only once; the top ten take around an eighth. The sequencing input was PBMCs or a T cell subset sorted from them (not recorded which). These receptors were taken from an adult woman who had mild COVID-19 (a few samples of this study predate the infection). Cell type and time point are not known.

This clonotype has a handful of counts. This sequence joins TRBV11-2 and TRBJ2-5; 8 bases agree with TRBD2. The V gene end was trimmed by 3 bases and the J gene end by 4 bases; junction bases not matched to a gene: 10. The CDR3 runs 16 residues. Looked up from germline, CDR1 is SGHAT and CDR2 is FQNNGV. CDR3 protein: CASSFGISGGPETQYF. The CDR3 nucleotides read TGTGCCAGCAGCTTCGGTATCAGCGGGGGCCCAGAGACCCAGTACTTC.

The rearrangement joins TRBV5-1 to TRBJ1-2; D is uncertain. Per germline, CDR1 SGHRS and CDR2 YFSETQ. V was cut by 0 bases and J by 6 bases, with 12 bases left in between. The CDR3 consists of 14 residues. CDR3 residues: CASSLDRGFHGYTF. The CDR3 nucleotides read TGCGCCAGCAGCTTGGATCGGGGATTCCATGGCTACACCTTC.

In this sample, this clonotype turned up a few times. The genes are TRBV5-6 and TRBJ2-3, with D perhaps matching TRBD2 (6 bases). V lost 5 bases, J lost 4 bases, and 11 bases lay in between. Germline assignment: CDR1 SGHDT and CDR2 YYEEEE. The CDR3 spans 13 residues. The CDR3 sequence: CASRLLAADTQYF. The CDR3, as DNA: TGTGCCAGCAGACTACTAGCCGCAGATACGCAGTATTTT.

CDR3 coding DNA: TGTGCCATCGGGACAGGGACCTATGGCTACACCTTC. Translated: CAIGTGTYGYTF. The V and J genes are TRBV10-3 and TRBJ1-2, with 9 nucleotides matching TRBD1. Trimming cost V 8 bases and J 4 bases; bases outside gene matches: 2. This CDR3 has 12 amino acids. Per germline, CDR1 ENHRY and CDR2 SYGVKD.

This clonotype was counted between two and nine times. The genes are TRBV4-3 and TRBJ1-1; D is unclear. The CDR3 consists of 13 residues. The V and J ends lost 4 bases and 8 bases respectively, with 14 bases between them. The germline V gene encodes CDR1 LGHNA and CDR2 YSLEER. The CDR3 sequence: CASSPTLSKEAFF. CDR3 sequence (DNA): TGCGCCAGCAGCCCCACTTTATCAAAGGAAGCTTTCTTT.

This chain links TRBV20-1 with TRBJ2-4; tentative D call: TRBD1 (7 bases). The V end lost 6 bases, the J end lost 0 bases, and 12 bases lay between the germline ends. The CDR3 has 14 residues. Germline V gene sequence: CDR1 DFQATT, CDR2 SNEGSKA (reference sequence). The CDR3 region is CSASGGLAKNIQYF. The CDR3 nucleotides read TGCAGTGCCTCAGGGGGACTAGCCAAAAACATTCAGTACTTC.

This clonotype showed up just a few times. In DNA form, the CDR3 reads TGTGCCAGCAGTATCCCGGGACTAGCGGGAGGGCCTAAGAGCACAGATACGCAGTATTTT. This gives the protein CASSIPGLAGGPKSTDTQYF. V gene TRBV12-3 or TRBV12-4 combines with J gene TRBJ2-3; 16 nucleotides align to TRBD2. The V and J ends lost 5 bases and 0 bases, in that order; junction bases with no gene match: 11. This CDR3 has 20 amino acids.

V gene TRBV7-9 combines with J gene TRBJ1-1; no reliable D call. Trimming stripped 2 bases from V and 4 bases from J, with 11 bases between. Germline CDR1 is SEHNR and CDR2 is FQNEAQ (reference sequence). This CDR3 is built from 14 residues. This CDR3 reads CASSLRGIRTEAFF. The CDR3 DNA reads TGTGCCAGCAGCTTAAGAGGGATCCGCACTGAAGCTTTCTTT.

This clonotype has a count of ten or more. The V call is TRBV5-5, the J call TRBJ2-3, with D tentatively TRBD1 or TRBD2 (6 bases each). Germline lookup yields CDR1 SGHKS and CDR2 YYEKEE (reference sequence). Trimming shortened V by 4 bases and J by 1 base, and 10 bases separated the two germline ends. The CDR3 has 14 residues. The chain's CDR3 is CASSPGGRTDTQYF. The CDR3 bases are TGTGCCAGCAGCCCCGGGGGCCGCACAGATACGCAGTATTTT.

This clonotype has more than one count but fewer than ten. CDR3 protein: CASRGQEDTEAFF. As DNA, the CDR3 is TGCGCCAGCAGGGGACAGGAGGACACTGAAGCTTTCTTT. The chain recombines TRBV5-1 with TRBJ1-1; TRBD1 aligns across 8 bases. The CDR3 extends over 13 amino acids. The J segment lost 3 bases and the V segment lost 5 bases, leaving 3 bases of the junction unmatched. The germline gives CDR1 SGHRS, CDR2 YFSETQ.

This chain joins TRBV6-4 and TRBJ2-2, with D maybe TRBD1 (6 bases). This CDR3 contains 16 residues. The germline gives CDR1 MRHNA, CDR2 SNTAGT. V lost 6 bases and J lost 3, with 17 bases in between. In DNA, the CDR3 is TGTGCCAGCAGGCAAGGGGGAGTACAGGACACCGGGGAGCTGTTTTTT. Residues: CASRQGGVQDTGELFF.

This clonotype has ten or more counts. The chain employs TRBV12-3 or TRBV12-4 and TRBJ2-1, with D maybe TRBD1 (5 bases). Trimming took off 9 bases at V and 3 bases at J, with 15 bases between the two ends. The CDR3 totals 14 residues. As DNA, the CDR3 is TGTGCCAGTAGGAGCCCGGACATCTACAATGAGCAGTTCTTC. Protein sequence: CASRSPDIYNEQFF.

This chain connects TRBV6-5 to TRBJ1-1; tentatively, D is TRBD1 (6 bases). CDR1 is MNHEY and CDR2 is SVGAGI in the germline V gene. V gave up 8 bases and J gave up 1 base, with 17 bases separating them. The CDR3 runs 15 residues. The CDR3 loop is CASHTGGAGNTEAFF. For the CDR3, the DNA is TGTGCCAGCCATACCGGGGGCGCGGGGAACACTGAAGCTTTCTTT.

This clonotype occurred a few times. The gene calls are TRBV29-1 and TRBJ2-1; D gene unclear. The CDR3 sequence is 10 residues long. Germline CDR1 SQVTM, CDR2 ANQGSEA. Deletions cut 5 bases from V and 9 bases from J, with 8 bases between. The CDR3 sequence is CSVRLAEQFF. In DNA, the CDR3 is TGCAGCGTTCGACTGGCTGAGCAGTTCTTC.

This clonotype was seen many times. The chain links TRBV7-2 to TRBJ1-5; D unresolved. CDR1 and CDR2 (germline): SGHTA, FQGNSA. Between the trimmed V and J ends, which lost 1 base and 7 bases, there was a span of 11 bases. This CDR3 has 14 amino acids. The CDR3 DNA reads TGTGCCAGCAGCTTAGGGGGAGGCGGCCAGCCCCAGCATTTT. This translates into CASSLGGGGQPQHF.

This clonotype was seen only a few times. The chain carries TRBV24-1 and TRBJ2-1; TRBD1 agrees at 10 bases. Trimming cost V 4 bases and J 4 bases; bases outside gene matches: 3. The germline V gene has CDR1 KGHDR and CDR2 SFDVKD. The CDR3 sequence is 15 residues long. The CDR3 coding sequence is TGTGCCACCAGTGACGCGGGACAGGGGTACAATGAGCAGTTCTTC. This encodes CATSDAGQGYNEQFF.

The rearrangement uses TRBV12-3 or TRBV12-4 and TRBJ2-1; 15 nucleotides match TRBD2. This CDR3 is 19 amino acids long. The junction had 12 bases not matched to a gene; V was cut back by 4 bases and J by 5 bases. This chain's CDR3 is CASSSRTSGRAPENNEQFF. Written as DNA, the CDR3 is TGTGCCAGCAGTTCAAGGACTAGCGGGAGGGCCCCCGAGAACAATGAGCAGTTCTTC.